What follows are 32 T cell receptor beta chains derived from one specimen sequenced in a study of cytomegalovirus exposure and HLA in healthy donors. Sequencing was performed with immunoSEQ multiplex PCR; in TCRdb, only in-frame clones are kept and a portion is missing. The sample lists approximately 300,000 clones, roughly 90% occurring once. The specimen sequenced was PBMCs. The receptors here all came from a young woman in good health and CMV-seropositive.

The CDR3 DNA reads TGTGCCAGCTGCCCTTCCGGGACAGGTTTCGACGAGCAGTACTTC. Protein sequence: CASCPSGTGFDEQYF. This chain joins TRBV28 and TRBJ2-7; 8 bases map to TRBD1. The CDR3 loop spans 15 amino acids. J lost 5 bases, V lost 8 bases, and 14 bases had no gene match. The germline gives CDR1 MDHEN, CDR2 SYDVKM.

The chain links TRBV13 to TRBJ2-7; D is perhaps TRBD1 (6 bases). The germline gives CDR1 PRHDT, CDR2 FYEKMQ (reference sequence). The CDR3 sequence is 12 residues long. Trimming stripped 5 bases from V and 5 bases from J, with 10 bases between. The CDR3 region has the DNA TGTGCCAGCAGCCTGACAGGCCACGAGCAGTACTTC. Translated: CASSLTGHEQYF.

This clone was seen more than once but under ten times. This rearrangement joins TRBV5-4 to TRBJ1-2, with D perhaps TRBD1 (5 bases). Germline-derived CDR1 and CDR2 are SGHNT and YYREEE (reference sequence). Deletions cut 5 bases from V and 7 bases from J, with 18 bases between. This CDR3 is built from 14 residues. The CDR3 region has the DNA TGTGCCAGCAGGACCAACACAGGATCAGGTGGCTACACCTTC. Protein sequence: CASRTNTGSGGYTF.

The V gene is TRBV7-3, the J gene TRBJ2-1; no clear D. With 3 bases removed from V and 9 bases from J, the gap between germline ends came to 15 bases. The CDR3 loop spans 14 amino acids. Looked up from germline, CDR1 is SGHTA and CDR2 is FQGTGA. The CDR3 coding sequence is TGTGCCAGCAGCTTCGGGCTAGTGGGCAGTGAGCAGTTCTTC. This codes for CASSFGLVGSEQFF. The complete variable domain, with remaining parts taken from reference TRBV7-3 and TRBJ2-1, reads GAGVSQTPSNKVTEKGKYVELRCDPISGHTALYWYRQSLGQGPEFLIYFQGTGAADDSGLPNDRFFAVRPEGSVSTLKIQRTERGDSAVYLCASSFGLVGSEQFFGPGTRLTVL.

The chain combines TRBV28 with TRBJ1-4; weak D call: TRBD1 (6 bases). Germline CDR1 is MDHEN and CDR2 is SYDVKM. The CDR3 is 15 residues long. V shed 6 bases and J shed 7 bases, with 18 bases lying between them. CDR3 amino acids: CASRSFLQGGEKLFF. CDR3 bases: TGTGCCAGCAGGTCTTTCCTACAGGGAGGTGAAAAACTGTTTTTT.

V is TRBV7-9 and J is TRBJ1-1, with 7 nucleotides matching TRBD1. V was clipped by 4 bases and J by 6 bases; unmatched bases: 5. This CDR3 is built from 13 residues. Germline V gene data show CDR1 as SEHNR and CDR2 as FQNEAQ (reference sequence). The CDR3 loop reads CASSSDREPEAFF. CDR3 DNA sequence: TGTGCCAGCAGCTCCGACAGGGAGCCTGAAGCTTTCTTT.

This rearrangement joins TRBV7-3 to TRBJ2-7; the match to TRBD2 covers 12 bases. The CDR3 contains 17 residues. In germline, CDR1 is SGHTA, CDR2 FQGTGA. J was trimmed by 3 bases and V by 6 bases; bases with no gene match: 12. The CDR3 DNA follows: TGTGCCAGCAGTCCTAGACTAGCGGGAGCCCGCCACTACGAGCAGTACTTC. Its protein product is CASSPRLAGARHYEQYF.

The chain joins TRBV14 to TRBJ2-7; 8 bases are shared with TRBD2. Per the germline V gene, CDR1 is SGHDN and CDR2 is FVKESK. This CDR3 has 15 residues. The V gene end was trimmed by 5 bases and the J gene end by 0 bases; junction bases not matched to a gene: 6. The CDR3 coding sequence is TGTGCCAGCAGCTACAGGACTAGCTCCTCCTACGAGCAGTACTTC. Translation: CASSYRTSSSYEQYF. Looking up the rest from reference TRBV14 and TRBJ2-7 gives the full variable domain: EAGVTQFPSHSVIEKGQTVTLRCDPISGHDNLYWYRRVMGKEIKFLLHFVKESKQDESGMPNNRFLAERTGGTYSTLKVQPAELEDSGVYFCASSYRTSSSYEQYFGPGTRLTVT.

V is TRBV2 and J is TRBJ1-5; D call uncertain. In germline, CDR1 is SNHLY, CDR2 FYNNEI. The CDR3 totals 13 residues. Trimming removed 4 bases from V and 5 bases from J, with 9 bases in between. The CDR3 DNA follows: TGTGCCAGCAGTGCCAGGATTCATCAGCCCCAGCATTTT. Protein sequence: CASSARIHQPQHF.

The chain links TRBV7-2 to TRBJ2-7, with 10 bases fitting TRBD1. V was clipped by 5 bases and J by 6 bases; unmatched bases: 10. Germline CDR1 reads SGHTA; CDR2 reads FQGNSA. The CDR3 sequence is 15 residues long. CDR3: CASSPIPGQGSEQYF. The CDR3 DNA reads as TGTGCCAGCAGCCCCATTCCGGGACAGGGGAGCGAGCAGTACTTC.

The V call is TRBV6-1, the J call TRBJ1-5; D is ambiguous. Trimming left V 6 bases short and J 3 bases short, with 9 bases between. Germline-derived CDR1 and CDR2 are MNHNS and SASEGT. The CDR3 is 13 residues long. CDR3 sequence reads: CASRGFANQPQHF. The CDR3 nucleotides read TGTGCCAGCAGGGGCTTCGCCAATCAGCCCCAGCATTTT.

The rearrangement uses TRBV29-1 and TRBJ2-7, with a possible D match to TRBD1 (5 bases). The CDR3 is made up of 12 amino acids. V lost 7 bases and J 6 bases, leaving 16 bases between the germline ends. Per the germline V gene, CDR1 is SQVTM and CDR2 is ANQGSEA. The CDR3 sequence is CSALWPGREQYF. CDR3 bases: TGCAGCGCCCTTTGGCCAGGGCGCGAGCAGTACTTC.

The chain links TRBV6-5 to TRBJ2-1; weak D call: TRBD1 (6 bases). This CDR3 comprises 12 residues. Germline assignment: CDR1 MNHEY and CDR2 SVGAGI. Between the trimmed V and J ends, which lost 6 bases and 7 bases, there was a span of 10 bases. In DNA, the CDR3 is TGTGCCAGCAGACCACAGGGAAATGAGCAGTTCTTC. Amino acids: CASRPQGNEQFF.

The V gene is TRBV30, the J gene TRBJ2-5, with 7 bases identical to TRBD2. This CDR3 region has 14 residues. V shed 4 bases and J 5 bases; nucleotides not matched to a gene: 10. Germline V lookup: CDR1 GTSNPN, CDR2 SVGIG (reference sequence). CDR3 bases: TGTGCCTGGATCCCCGGGGGAGGGATGGAGACCCAGTACTTC. This gives the protein CAWIPGGGMETQYF.

The chain couples TRBV27 to TRBJ2-7; possibly TRBD1 for D (6 bases). This CDR3 contains 14 residues. CDR1 MNHEY and CDR2 SMNVEV come from the germline V gene (reference sequence). V gave up 2 bases and J gave up 3 bases, with 11 bases separating them. The DNA for the CDR3 is TGTGCCAGCAGTTTAACGGACAGACTCTACGAGCAGTACTTC. It specifies CASSLTDRLYEQYF.

This chain joins TRBV19 and TRBJ2-5; 10 positions agree with TRBD1. CDR1 and CDR2 (germline): LNHDA, SQIVND (reference sequence). Trimming removed 10 bases from V and 4 bases from J; junction bases left unmatched: 12. CDR3 length: 15 residues. Here the CDR3 reads CATRTTTGGSETQYF. For the CDR3, the DNA is TGTGCCACCCGCACGACGACAGGGGGCTCAGAGACCCAGTACTTC.

The V gene is TRBV7-2, the J gene TRBJ1-4; D remains ambiguous. The CDR3 runs 14 residues. V lost 2 bases, J lost 7 bases, and 11 bases lay in between. Germline CDR1 and CDR2: SGHTA and FQGNSA. CDR3 sequence reads: CASSLRRGSEKLFF. DNA of the CDR3: TGTGCCAGCAGCTTACGACGAGGAAGTGAAAAACTGTTTTTT. The variable domain in full, with the rest retrieved from reference TRBV7-2 and TRBJ1-4, is GAGVSQSPSNKVTEKGKDVELRCDPISGHTALYWYRQSLGQGLEFLIYFQGNSAPDKSGLPSDRFSAERTGGSVSTLTIQRTQQEDSAVYLCASSLRRGSEKLFFGSGTQLSVL.

The chain carries TRBV9 and TRBJ2-1; 11 bases are shared with TRBD1. With V trimmed by 3 bases and J by 8 bases, 4 bases remained unmatched. This CDR3 comprises 14 residues. The germline CDR1 and CDR2 sequences are SGDLS and YYNGEE. The CDR3 sequence is CASSAGTGGYEQFF. The DNA for the CDR3 is TGTGCCAGCAGCGCCGGGACAGGGGGTTATGAGCAGTTCTTC.

The chain joins TRBV6-6 to TRBJ2-1; D might be TRBD1 or TRBD2, each matching 5 bases. This CDR3 is built from 12 residues. V lost 6 bases and J lost 4, with 7 bases in between. In germline, CDR1 is MNHNY, CDR2 SVGAGI (reference sequence). The CDR3 reads CASRGVYNEQFF. The CDR3, as DNA: TGTGCCAGCAGGGGGGTTTACAATGAGCAGTTCTTC.

V usage is TRBV2 and J usage is TRBJ2-7, with D unresolved. The V end was cut by 6 bases, the J end by 3 bases, with 18 bases between. The CDR3 is 15 residues long. Germline CDR1 and CDR2: SNHLY and FYNNEI. The CDR3, as DNA: TGTGCCAGCAGCGGCACAGCGAGAGATGACTACGAGCAGTACTTC. This codes for CASSGTARDDYEQYF.

V is TRBV18 and J is TRBJ2-1; a possible D gene is TRBD2 (6 bases). V lost 3 bases and J lost 8, with 20 bases in between. CDR3 length: 16 amino acids. Germline V gene lookup returns CDR1 KGHSH and CDR2 LQKENI. CDR3 DNA: TGTGCCAGCTCACCCCCCGCGACTAGTAGGATCGATGAGCAGTTCTTC. Amino acid sequence: CASSPPATSRIDEQFF.

The chain uses TRBV7-3 and TRBJ1-5, with TRBD1 matching 10 bases. CDR1 is SGHTA, CDR2 FQGTGA, per germline. The V segment lost 4 bases and the J segment 7 bases; nucleotides outside the gene matches: 10. This CDR3 is 16 amino acids long. This CDR3 is CASSSRDRGNGQPQHF. As DNA, the CDR3 is TGTGCCAGCAGCTCACGGGACAGGGGCAACGGGCAGCCCCAGCATTTT.

In its sample, this clone was seen a few times. CDR3 sequence: CAWSHNSNQPQHF. In nucleotides, the CDR3 is TGTGCCTGGAGTCATAATAGCAATCAGCCCCAGCATTTT. V and J are TRBV30 and TRBJ1-5, with D uncertain. This CDR3 spans 13 amino acids. The V gene lost 2 bases and the J gene lost 0 bases, with 5 bases spanning the gap. Looked up from germline, CDR1 is GTSNPN and CDR2 is SVGIG (reference sequence).

V gene TRBV10-3 combines with J gene TRBJ2-5; no clear D gene. CDR1 ENHRY and CDR2 SYGVKD come from the germline V gene. Trimming cost V 3 bases and J 3 bases, with 14 bases left between them. The CDR3 runs 15 residues. The CDR3, as DNA: TGTGCCATCAGTGAATATACCTTGGACGAAGAGACCCAGTACTTC. Protein product: CAISEYTLDEETQYF.

The chain carries TRBV5-4 and TRBJ2-7, with TRBD2 identical over 11 bases. Germline V gene sequence: CDR1 SGHNT, CDR2 YYREEE (reference sequence). The CDR3 has 16 residues. Losses at the gene ends were 1 base for V and 0 bases for J; bases not matched to a gene: 3. The CDR3 sequence is CASSLMGTSGSYEQYF. The CDR3 bases are TGTGCCAGCAGCTTGATGGGGACTAGCGGCTCCTACGAGCAGTACTTC. Full variable domain (outside the CDR3, taken from reference TRBV5-4 and TRBJ2-7): ETGVTQSPTHLIKTRGQQVTLRCSSQSGHNTVSWYQQALGQGPQFIFQYYREEENGRGNFPPRFSGLQFPNYSSELNVNALELDDSALYLCASSLMGTSGSYEQYFGPGTRLTVT.

A remark on this clone: Other nucleotide sequences in the sample specify the same CDR3. This chain uses TRBV9 with TRBJ2-7, with D perhaps matching TRBD1 (5 bases). The germline V gene has CDR1 SGDLS and CDR2 YYNGEE. The CDR3 runs 13 residues. Trimming took off 4 bases at V and 3 bases at J, with 11 bases between the two ends. The CDR3 nucleotides are TGTGCCAGCAGCCCCCGAGACAGCTACGAGCAGTACTTC. This sequence encodes CASSPRDSYEQYF.

The chain links TRBV29-1 to TRBJ2-7; 7 bases agree with TRBD2. CDR1 and CDR2 (germline): SQVTM, ANQGSEA. The CDR3 runs 13 residues. V lost 3 bases to trimming and J lost 2 bases; unmatched junction nucleotides: 4. The CDR3 sequence is CSVDGLVPYEQYF. Here the CDR3 DNA reads TGCAGCGTTGACGGACTAGTCCCCTACGAGCAGTACTTC.

The sample holds one count of this clone. The chain joins TRBV4-3 to TRBJ2-3; D is unresolved. The V gene lost 9 bases and the J gene lost 6 bases, with 19 bases spanning the gap. From germline, CDR1 is LGHNA and CDR2 YSLEER. The CDR3 has 14 residues. The CDR3 here is CASSIWLSKDTQYF. Written as DNA, the CDR3 is TGCGCCAGTTCGATCTGGTTGTCGAAGGATACGCAGTATTTT.

The V and J genes are TRBV19 and TRBJ2-5, with D possibly matching TRBD1 (5 bases). The CDR3 has 14 residues. V lost 3 bases, J lost 2 bases, and 10 bases lay in between. CDR1 and CDR2 from the germline V gene are LNHDA and SQIVND (reference sequence). CDR3 nucleotides: TGTGCCAGTAGTATTGGGGCAAATCAAGAGACCCAGTACTTC. Translation gives CASSIGANQETQYF.

The chain employs TRBV7-2 and TRBJ1-2, with unresolved D. This CDR3 region has 12 residues. Trimming removed 3 bases from V and 4 bases from J, with 6 bases in between. The germline V gene encodes CDR1 SGHTA and CDR2 FQGNSA. CDR3 in amino acids: CASSFGLYGYTF. The CDR3 DNA reads TGTGCCAGCAGCTTTGGGCTCTATGGCTACACCTTC.

The chain joins TRBV4-3 to TRBJ2-6; D gene unclear. This CDR3 spans 14 amino acids. Germline-derived CDR1 and CDR2 are LGHNA and YSLEER. V was trimmed by 0 bases and J by 4 bases, leaving 4 bases between them. The CDR3 loop reads CASSQDPGANVLTF. As DNA, the CDR3 is TGCGCCAGCAGCCAAGATCCCGGGGCCAACGTCCTGACTTTC.

Here the CDR3 reads CASSLFPPPVNQPQHF. The CDR3, as DNA: TGTGCCAGCAGTTTATTTCCCCCCCCAGTGAATCAGCCCCAGCATTTT. The chain has TRBV27 and TRBJ1-5, with D uncertain. V shed 1 base and J shed 4 bases, with 14 bases lying between them. Germline V lookup: CDR1 MNHEY, CDR2 SMNVEV (reference sequence). The CDR3 totals 16 residues.